The next 32 T cell receptor beta chains were all read from a single sample in a study of beta chain features in type 1 diabetes. Every isolated RNA sample was fully reverse transcribed, so sequencing captured expressed TCRB transcripts. Produced via immunoSEQ multiplex PCR; TCRdb's table is partial and in-frame only. The table lists approximately 150,000 clones, roughly 10% of them singletons. These receptors lack a known antigen. Study conclusions and caveats: People with Type 1 diabetes carried modestly yet significantly shorter TCRB CDR3s in all four CD4+ subsets.

The sequenced sample consisted of central memory CD4+ T cells from blood. The receptor source for this set is a man aged 25-40 years with type 1 diabetes.

This chain connects TRBV11-3 to TRBJ2-1, with 8 bases fitting TRBD2. This CDR3 spans 14 amino acids. V lost 5 bases to trimming and J lost 2 bases; unmatched junction nucleotides: 2. Germline-derived CDR1 and CDR2 are SGHNT and YENEEA. CDR3 sequence: CASSRGGTYNEQFF. The DNA of the CDR3 is TGTGCCAGCAGCCGGGGGGGTACCTACAATGAGCAGTTCTTC.

In its sample, this clone was seen once. This chain connects TRBV6-5 to TRBJ1-5, with TRBD1 as a possible D gene (5 bases). The length of the CDR3 is 15 residues. The germline V and J ends were trimmed by 5 bases and 1 base, with 12 bases remaining between them. Germline V gene sequence: CDR1 MNHEY, CDR2 SVGAGI. The CDR3 coding sequence is TGTGCCAGCAGTGCGGGGGAGCGGAGCAATCAGCCCCAGCATTTT. Its translation is CASSAGERSNQPQHF.

This clone was detected a few times. CDR3 DNA sequence: TGTGCCAGCAGCGTAGCTACCCCGGGACTAGCGGGGGCGAGGAACACCGGGGAGCTGTTTTTT. Amino acid sequence: CASSVATPGLAGARNTGELFF. The gene calls are TRBV9 and TRBJ2-2; 14 bases are a match to TRBD2. CDR3 size: 21 residues. With 0 bases clipped from V and 1 base from J, the junction kept 11 bases outside the gene matches. CDR1 SGDLS and CDR2 YYNGEE come from the germline V gene.

The rearrangement uses TRBV2 and TRBJ1-1; possible D gene TRBD1, 5 bases. The CDR3 spans 13 residues. Trimming took 6 bases from V and 1 from J, leaving 9 bases between them. CDR1 SNHLY and CDR2 FYNNEI come from the germline V gene. CDR3 residues: CASSQGGNTEAFF. The CDR3 coding sequence is TGTGCCAGCAGCCAGGGAGGGAACACTGAAGCTTTCTTT.

The rearrangement joins TRBV14 to TRBJ1-3; D is unresolved. CDR1 SGHDN and CDR2 FVKESK come from the germline V gene. Between the trimmed V and J ends, which lost 4 bases and 0 bases, there was a span of 7 bases. The CDR3 length is 14 residues. CDR3 sequence reads: CASSLSNSGNTIYF. The CDR3 DNA follows: TGTGCCAGCAGCCTTTCAAACTCTGGAAACACCATATATTTT.

This clone turned up a few times. This CDR3 is also generated by other DNA sequences in the sample. The V gene is TRBV6-5, the J gene TRBJ1-1, with 7 bases matching TRBD1. CDR3 length equals 15 residues. Per the germline V gene, CDR1 is MNHEY and CDR2 is SVGAGI. The J segment lost 3 bases and the V segment lost 0 bases, leaving 4 bases of the junction unmatched. CDR3 in DNA: TGTGCCAGCAGTTACTCGAGGACAGGTGACACTGAAGCTTTCTTT. Its protein product is CASSYSRTGDTEAFF.

The CDR3 bases are TGTGCCAGCAGTTTAGCGGGAGGTTACAATGAGCAGTTCTTC. Protein product: CASSLAGGYNEQFF. The chain is built from TRBV14 and TRBJ2-1; 10 bases fit TRBD2. The CDR3 runs 14 residues. J lost 4 bases, V lost 6 bases, and 3 bases had no gene match. Per the germline V gene, CDR1 is SGHDN and CDR2 is FVKESK.

The rearrangement links TRBV4-3 to TRBJ1-1, with TRBD1 matching over 8 bases. The V segment lost 0 bases and the J segment 4 bases; nucleotides outside the gene matches: 7. This CDR3 region has 16 residues. Germline-derived CDR1 and CDR2 are LGHNA and YSLEER. The CDR3 region has the DNA TGCGCCAGCAGCCAAGACAGGGGGCGCTTCGGCACTGAAGCTTTCTTT. Its protein product is CASSQDRGRFGTEAFF.

CDR3 sequence (DNA): TGCGCCAGCAGCTTGGAAGCGGGGGGCGCTTCCTACAATGAGCAGTTCTTC. The encoded protein is CASSLEAGGASYNEQFF. V gene TRBV5-1 combines with J gene TRBJ2-1; 9 bases fit TRBD2. The CDR3 sequence is 17 residues long. Unmatched junction bases numbered 5, after V lost 0 bases and J lost 1 base. Looked up from germline, CDR1 is SGHRS and CDR2 is YFSETQ.

This rearrangement joins TRBV4-2 to TRBJ2-5, with 8 bases that match TRBD2. CDR3 size: 16 residues. The trim removed 2 bases at V and 0 bases at J, leaving 5 bases unmatched. CDR1 and CDR2 (germline): LGHNA, YNFKEQ. For the CDR3, the DNA is TGTGCCAGCAGCCAAAGTTCGGGGGGGTACCAAGAGACCCAGTACTTC. This translates into CASSQSSGGYQETQYF.

This clone was counted only a few times. The rearrangement links TRBV9 to TRBJ2-2; D is perhaps TRBD2 (6 bases). V dropped 0 bases and J dropped 6 bases, with 15 bases sitting between them. Per the germline V gene, CDR1 is SGDLS and CDR2 is YYNGEE. The CDR3 is made up of 16 amino acids. CDR3 sequence: CASSVGGGVIAGELFF. The CDR3 DNA reads TGTGCCAGCAGCGTAGGAGGCGGGGTGATTGCCGGGGAGCTGTTTTTT.

V gene TRBV5-4 combines with J gene TRBJ2-5; the match to TRBD2 covers 12 bases. Trimming at V came to 4 bases and at J to 2 bases, leaving 3 bases not matched to a gene. CDR1 and CDR2 from the germline V gene are SGHNT and YYREEE (reference sequence). The CDR3 extends over 15 amino acids. The CDR3 protein is CASSLLAGGQETQYF. For the CDR3, the DNA is TGTGCCAGCAGCCTGCTAGCGGGGGGGCAAGAGACCCAGTACTTC.

V usage is TRBV15 and J usage is TRBJ2-3; TRBD1 matches at 10 bases. The CDR3 loop spans 16 amino acids. After removal of 2 bases from V and 3 bases from J, the junction contained 5 bases not matched to a gene. Germline-derived CDR1 and CDR2 are LNHNV and YYDKDF (reference sequence). CDR3 sequence: CATSRIRDRGTDTQYF. The DNA of the CDR3 is TGTGCCACCAGCAGAATACGGGACAGGGGTACAGATACGCAGTATTTT.

This chain joins TRBV4-3 and TRBJ2-2; TRBD2 aligns across 7 bases. Looked up from germline, CDR1 is LGHNA and CDR2 is YSLEER. CDR3 length: 16 residues. V lost 4 bases and J lost 4; bases outside the gene matches: 9. The CDR3 DNA is TGCGCCAGCAGCCCGCGGTGGGGGGGAACCACCGGGGAGCTGTTTTTT. Translated: CASSPRWGGTTGELFF.

The gene calls are TRBV7-8 and TRBJ2-1, with D perhaps TRBD2 (5 bases). The CDR3 has 11 residues. V was cut by 5 bases and J by 12 bases, with 11 bases left in between. Germline-derived CDR1 and CDR2 are SGHVS and FQNEAQ. This CDR3 reads CASSPREGQFF. CDR3 in DNA: TGTGCCAGCAGCCCCCGGGAAGGGCAGTTCTTC.

This clone came up a few times. This sequence joins TRBV7-6 and TRBJ2-3; maybe TRBD2 (6 bases). The length of the CDR3 is 13 residues. CDR1 and CDR2 from the germline V gene are SGHVS and FNYEAQ. Trimming shortened V by 3 bases and J by 3 bases, and 7 bases separated the two germline ends. This chain's CDR3 is CASSFGTTDTQYF. CDR3 in DNA: TGTGCCAGCAGCTTCGGGACTACAGATACGCAGTATTTT.

The sample holds a few counts of this clone. The chain links TRBV18 to TRBJ1-4; no clear D gene. Germline CDR1 reads KGHSH; CDR2 reads LQKENI. This CDR3 region has 13 residues. V was trimmed by 1 base and J by 6 bases, leaving 6 bases between them. The CDR3 is CASSPLSDEKLFF. The CDR3 DNA follows: TGTGCCAGCTCACCACTATCGGATGAAAAACTGTTTTTT.

V usage is TRBV7-2 and J usage is TRBJ1-5; tentative D call: TRBD1 (6 bases). The CDR3 extends over 13 amino acids. The V end was cut by 4 bases, the J end by 7 bases, with 11 bases between. Germline V gene lookup returns CDR1 SGHTA and CDR2 FQGNSA. This CDR3 is CASSSGQGQPQHF. The DNA of the CDR3 is TGTGCCAGCAGCTCCGGCCAGGGGCAGCCCCAGCATTTT. The variable domain in full, with the rest retrieved from reference TRBV7-2 and TRBJ1-5, is GAGVSQSPSNKVTEKGKDVELRCDPISGHTALYWYRQSLGQGLEFLIYFQGNSAPDKSGLPSDRFSAERTGGSVSTLTIQRTQQEDSAVYLCASSSGQGQPQHFGDGTRLSIL.

The gene calls are TRBV28 and TRBJ2-5; 10 bases fit TRBD2. Germline V gene data show CDR1 as MDHEN and CDR2 as SYDVKM. This CDR3 is 16 amino acids long. With V trimmed by 5 bases and J by 1 base, 7 bases remained unmatched. DNA for the CDR3: TGTGCCAGCAGTCCCCTGGGGACTAGCGCCCAAGAGACCCAGTACTTC. Translation: CASSPLGTSAQETQYF. Complete variable domain (other parts from reference TRBV28 and TRBJ2-5): DVKVTQSSRYLVKRTGEKVFLECVQDMDHENMFWYRQDPGLGLRLIYFSYDVKMKEKGDIPEGYSVSREKKERFSLILESASTNQTSMYLCASSPLGTSAQETQYFGPGTRLLVL.

V and J are TRBV9 and TRBJ2-2, with D possibly matching TRBD2 (6 bases). CDR3 size: 14 residues. Germline V gives CDR1 SGDLS, CDR2 YYNGEE. Trimming removed 3 bases from V and 6 bases from J, with 12 bases in between. CDR3 nucleotides: TGTGCCAGCAGCGGTGGGGGGTTTGCCGGGGAGCTGTTTTTT. It is translated as CASSGGGFAGELFF.

This clone was observed a few times. This sequence joins TRBV7-3 and TRBJ2-2; 9 positions match TRBD2. This CDR3 spans 13 amino acids. CDR1 is SGHTA, CDR2 FQGTGA, per germline. CDR3 amino acids: CAVAGVNTGELFF. The CDR3 DNA reads as TGTGCGGTAGCGGGGGTGAACACCGGGGAGCTGTTTTTT.

This clone appeared a few times. The chain combines TRBV7-9 with TRBJ1-5; a weak D match, TRBD1 (6 bases). Germline V CDR1 and CDR2: SEHNR, FQNEAQ (reference sequence). V was trimmed by 4 bases and J by 4 bases, leaving 14 bases between them. This CDR3 contains 15 residues. CDR3 amino acids: CASSSSQGPNQPQHF. The CDR3 DNA reads as TGTGCCAGCAGCTCCTCACAGGGTCCTAATCAGCCCCAGCATTTT.

This clone was recorded a few times. The rearrangement links TRBV5-6 to TRBJ1-6; D gene ambiguous. Germline CDR1 reads SGHDT; CDR2 reads YYEEEE. Trimming pared 6 bases from V and 5 bases from J, leaving 15 bases between. This CDR3 has 15 amino acids. CDR3 nucleotides: TGTGCCAGCACACTGCTCGGAGAAAATAATTCACCCCTCCACTTT. Protein: CASTLLGENNSPLHF.

The chain joins TRBV7-2 to TRBJ2-5; maybe TRBD1 (5 bases). The CDR3 spans 15 residues. Trimming took off 4 bases at V and 1 base at J, with 13 bases between the two ends. Germline lookup yields CDR1 SGHTA and CDR2 FQGNSA. In DNA form, the CDR3 reads TGTGCCAGCAGCTCGTATGGCACAGGCCAAGAGACCCAGTACTTC. Its translation: CASSSYGTGQETQYF.

For the CDR3, the DNA is TGTGCCAGCAGCTTTAGTAGCGGGGCCTTAAGCTCCTACAATGAGCAGTTCTTC. This gives the protein CASSFSSGALSSYNEQFF. This sequence joins TRBV7-2 and TRBJ2-1, with 8 nucleotides matching TRBD2. This CDR3 contains 18 residues. Germline-derived CDR1 and CDR2 are SGHTA and FQGNSA. V gave up 3 bases and J gave up 0 bases; unmatched junction bases: 10. Full variable domain (outside the CDR3, taken from reference TRBV7-2 and TRBJ2-1): GAGVSQSPSNKVTEKGKDVELRCDPISGHTALYWYRQSLGQGLEFLIYFQGNSAPDKSGLPSDRFSAERTGGSVSTLTIQRTQQEDSAVYLCASSFSSGALSSYNEQFFGPGTRLTVL.

The chain employs TRBV4-1 and TRBJ2-1; TRBD1 aligns across 8 bases. CDR1 MGHRA and CDR2 YSYEKL come from the germline V gene. The CDR3 runs 15 residues. The J segment lost 4 bases and the V segment lost 7 bases, leaving 9 bases of the junction unmatched. The CDR3 bases are TGCGCCAGCACACGAGGGACAGGAGCATACAATGAGCAGTTCTTC. Its protein is CASTRGTGAYNEQFF.

There are a few counts of this clone. V and J are TRBV28 and TRBJ1-5; D call uncertain. Trimming took off 7 bases at V and 7 bases at J, with 11 bases between the two ends. Per the germline V gene, CDR1 is MDHEN and CDR2 is SYDVKM. CDR3 length: 12 residues. CDR3 sequence (DNA): TGTGCCAGCAATTCGGGGAGCCAGCCCCAGCATTTT. Translated: CASNSGSQPQHF.

The chain couples TRBV7-2 to TRBJ1-3, with D uncertain. The CDR3 sequence is 14 residues long. CDR1 is SGHTA and CDR2 is FQGNSA in the germline V gene. Trimming took off 2 bases at V and 3 bases at J, with 8 bases between the two ends. The chain's CDR3 is CASSLQQFGNTIYF. CDR3 in DNA: TGTGCCAGCAGCTTACAACAGTTTGGAAACACCATATATTTT. The full variable domain, rest sourced from reference TRBV7-2 and TRBJ1-3, is GAGVSQSPSNKVTEKGKDVELRCDPISGHTALYWYRQSLGQGLEFLIYFQGNSAPDKSGLPSDRFSAERTGGSVSTLTIQRTQQEDSAVYLCASSLQQFGNTIYFGEGSWLTVV.

The chain recombines TRBV9 with TRBJ1-1, with 7 bases that match TRBD1. Germline values: CDR1 SGDLS, CDR2 YYNGEE. Germline trimming cut 7 bases from V and 0 bases from J; bases unmatched to any gene: 6. The CDR3 runs 14 residues. The CDR3: CASGRDSMNTEAFF. CDR3 DNA: TGTGCCAGCGGTAGGGACAGCATGAACACTGAAGCTTTCTTT.

This clone was counted only a few times. The genes are TRBV6-1 and TRBJ1-3; D gene ambiguous. With 1 base removed from V and 2 bases from J, the gap between germline ends came to 3 bases. Per germline, CDR1 MNHNS and CDR2 SASEGT. This CDR3 contains 13 residues. The CDR3, as DNA: TGTGCCAGCAGTGAAGACACTGGAAACACCATATATTTT. Protein sequence: CASSEDTGNTIYF.

This clone has a handful of counts. The V gene is TRBV5-4, the J gene TRBJ2-5; 8 bases agree with TRBD1. Germline V CDR1 and CDR2: SGHNT, YYREEE (reference sequence). CDR3 length equals 13 residues. The J segment lost 3 bases and the V segment lost 3 bases, leaving 1 base of the junction unmatched. The CDR3 DNA reads as TGTGCCAGCAGCTCACAGGGGGAAGAGACCCAGTACTTC. Its translation: CASSSQGEETQYF.

This sequence joins TRBV5-1 and TRBJ1-1; D gene ambiguous. The CDR3 is made up of 13 amino acids. Germline V gives CDR1 SGHRS, CDR2 YFSETQ. V was trimmed by 3 bases and J by 10 bases, leaving 16 bases between them. DNA of the CDR3: TGCGCCAGCAGCTCCGCCGGGGTCTTCGTAGCTTTCTTT. Protein product: CASSSAGVFVAFF.